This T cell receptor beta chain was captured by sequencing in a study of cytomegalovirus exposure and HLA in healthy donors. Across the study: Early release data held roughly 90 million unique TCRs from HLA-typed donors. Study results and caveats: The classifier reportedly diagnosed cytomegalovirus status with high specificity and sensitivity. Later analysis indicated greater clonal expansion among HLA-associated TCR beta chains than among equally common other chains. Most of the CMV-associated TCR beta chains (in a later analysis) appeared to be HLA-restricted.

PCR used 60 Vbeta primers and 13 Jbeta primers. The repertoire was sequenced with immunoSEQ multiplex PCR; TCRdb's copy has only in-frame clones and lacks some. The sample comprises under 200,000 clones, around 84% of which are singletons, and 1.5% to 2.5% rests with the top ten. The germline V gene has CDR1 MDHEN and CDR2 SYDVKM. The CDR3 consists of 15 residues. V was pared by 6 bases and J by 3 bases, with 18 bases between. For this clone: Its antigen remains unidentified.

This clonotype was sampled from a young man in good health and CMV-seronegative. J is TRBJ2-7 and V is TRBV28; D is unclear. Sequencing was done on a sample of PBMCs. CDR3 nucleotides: TGTGCCAGCAGGATTGAGGTCGGCAGATTCTACGAGCAGTACTTC. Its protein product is CASRIEVGRFYEQYF. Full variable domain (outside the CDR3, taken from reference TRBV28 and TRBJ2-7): DVKVTQSSRYLVKRTGEKVFLECVQDMDHENMFWYRQDPGLGLRLIYFSYDVKMKEKGDIPEGYSVSREKKERFSLILESASTNQTSMYLCASRIEVGRFYEQYFGPGTRLTVT.